The sequence of this TCR beta chain was determined in a study of T cells after yellow fever vaccination (dated 2019 in TCRdb). About the full investigation: Libraries from fractions with low cell numbers were prepared with the SMART-Seq v4 Ultra Low Input RNA kit. Blood was drawn at multiple timepoints before and after primary and secondary immunization, with bulk PBMC replicates and cell subsets isolated. Bulk TCR alpha and beta repertoires were sequenced longitudinally to track T-cell clones before and after primary and booster YFV17D yellow fever vaccination. Two healthy male donors, one aged 18 to 29 and one aged 30 to 40 years, made up the cohort.

Overall study outcomes, separate from this receptor: The secondary T-cell response was found to be weaker but faster than the primary response, with a peak reached on day 5 rather than on day 15. The study included only a couple of donors, which limits how far the findings can be generalized. Computational filtering was needed because FACS-sorted repertoires could contain abundant contaminating clonotypes from the bulk population. A small share of clonotypes was detected in both CD4 and CD8 compartments, with the overlap likely arising from convergent recombination. Most clones expanded after primary vaccination were re-detected after the booster (approximately 96% of CD4 and 88% of CD8), suggesting broad memory maintenance.

The treatment or condition label here, explained by the study, means: live attenuated yellow fever vaccine strain. At each blood-draw timepoint, two biological replicates of bulk PBMCs were obtained. PBMCs were isolated from peripheral blood using a standard Ficoll-Paque protocol. TriZol was used to extract RNA from bulk PBMCs, CD4 and CD8 fractions, and dextramer-positive and dextramer-negative fractions. Synthesis of TCR cDNA relied on 5'RACE template switching, a step that introduced a universal primer site along with unique molecular identifiers. Priming of cDNA synthesis was performed from both the TCR alpha and TCR beta constant segments. Library amplification used two PCR steps, and the second PCR step added sample barcodes and sequencing adapters. Sequencing of the libraries was done on either Illumina HiSeq 2500 (2x100 bp) or NovaSeq (2x150 bp). The original methods were these. Demultiplexing of reads and collapsing into UMI consensus sequences were performed with MIGEC, and V(D)J alignment was carried out with MiXCR. Vaccine-responding clonotypes were defined with edgeR using replicate PBMC samples, requiring FDR below 0.01 and a log2 fold change above 5 up to day 15. Bulk clonotypes were assigned CD4 or CD8 identity according to which sequenced CD4 or CD8 repertoire held them at higher abundance. The raw public reads went through TCRdb reprocessing: fastp at Q25, MiXCR clone calling, in-frame beta chains kept. Every entry covers one CDR3 protein and lists the most common genes and DNA from its rows. TCRdb, not the original authors, processed these V and J calls. The sample data list approximately 550,000 distinct CDR3 sequences, and 15% to 20% of these were observed just once. Of the sample, about 13% is held by the ten largest clones.

There are 16 amino acids in the CDR3, from cysteine to phenylalanine inclusive. Just CDR3 DNA is preserved here, 48 bases in frame from base 1. V has 4 bases trimmed and J has 3 bases trimmed; junction bases matching no gene number 11. CDR1 and CDR2 are read off the germline V gene as SGHRS and YFSETQ. As concerns this clonotype: Its antigen has not been determined. The record has no base qualities; no much larger clone is one base away.

The receptor comes from a man younger than 45 who received the YFV17D yellow fever vaccine. The input for sequencing was PBMCs, taken 15 days after the yellow fever booster vaccination. The chain links TRBV5-1 with TRBJ1-2; TRBD1 matches 8 bases in the middle. The CDR3 reads CASSPGQGIFDYGYTF. The nucleotide sequence is TGCGCCAGCAGCCCCGGACAGGGAATATTTGACTATGGCTACACCTTC.